Listed below are T cell receptor beta chains from one sample, sequenced in a study of T cell repertoires in ileal Crohn's disease. The method was immunoSEQ multiplex PCR; TCRdb's version includes in-frame clones alone and lacks a portion of them. Of around 15,000 clones in the sample, roughly 70% were seen once. The sequenced sample consisted of ileal tissue. The receptor set was obtained from an adult with Crohn's disease. Each CDR3 is given with its conserved first and last residue. D genes are given only for firm matches. Size values are once, few and many counts, or a class for expanded clones, and some rows have none.

d_gene	j_gene	abundance	v_gene	CDR3aa
-	TRBJ1-2	few	TRBV14	CASSQSLVQGYTF
-	TRBJ2-5	-	TRBV25-1	CASSGGTPQETQYF
-	TRBJ1-2	-	TRBV27	CASSLGSTYGYTF
TRBD1	TRBJ1-4	-	TRBV30	CAWTQDREKLFF
TRBD1	TRBJ1-2	-	TRBV5-4	CASSLATGGSYGYTF
-	TRBJ2-3	-	TRBV2	CASSPLEDTQYF
TRBD1	TRBJ2-3	-	TRBV2	CASSTPRQGSDTQYF
TRBD1	TRBJ2-7	-	TRBV7-8	CASSESGGNYEQYF
-	TRBJ1-1	-	TRBV7-2	CASSFYTEAFF
TRBD1	TRBJ1-1	few	TRBV30	CAWSPRWDRDTEAFF